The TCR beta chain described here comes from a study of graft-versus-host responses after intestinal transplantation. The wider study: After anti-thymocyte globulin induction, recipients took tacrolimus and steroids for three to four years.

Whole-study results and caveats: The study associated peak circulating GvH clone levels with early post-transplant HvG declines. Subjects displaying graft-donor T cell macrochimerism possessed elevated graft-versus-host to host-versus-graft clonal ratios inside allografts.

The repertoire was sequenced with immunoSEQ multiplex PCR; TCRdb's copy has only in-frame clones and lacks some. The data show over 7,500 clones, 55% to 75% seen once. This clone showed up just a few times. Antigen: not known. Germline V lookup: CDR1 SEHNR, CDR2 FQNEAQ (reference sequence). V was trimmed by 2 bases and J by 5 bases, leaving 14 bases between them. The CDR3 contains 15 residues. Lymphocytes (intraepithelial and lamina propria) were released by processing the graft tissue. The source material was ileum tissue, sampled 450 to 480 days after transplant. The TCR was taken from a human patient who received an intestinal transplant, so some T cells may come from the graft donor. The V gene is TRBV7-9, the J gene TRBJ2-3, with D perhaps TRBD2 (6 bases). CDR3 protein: CASSLRDTGEDTQYF. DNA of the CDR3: TGTGCCAGCAGCTTACGAGATACGGGGGAAGATACGCAGTATTTT.